The rows below give T cell receptor beta chains drawn from one sample of a study of blood T cells in healthy people across ages. TCRdb fed the 5' RACE reads into MiXCR, producing one record per CDR3 protein. Among approximately 830,000 distinct CDR3 sequences listed, under 80% were seen once. The sample taken for sequencing was blood. The source is a man aged 25 to 40 in good health. CDR3s include the opening cysteine and the closing phenylalanine or tryptophan. The D gene is left open where the match is weak. Some rows have no size entry. The others give once, few or many, or a class for an expanded clone.

clone size: .
J gene: TRBJ2-4
V gene: TRBV20-1
D gene: .
CDR3 protein: CSARIRGTQYF
CDR3 DNA: TGCAGTGCTAGAATTAGAGGGACGCAGTACTTC

clone size: .
J gene: TRBJ2-5
V gene: TRBV7-9
D gene: TRBD1
CDR3 protein: CASSSPDRGLSETQYF
CDR3 DNA: TGTGCCAGCAGCTCCCCCGACAGGGGGCTATCGGAGACCCAGTACTTC

clone size: .
J gene: TRBJ2-5
V gene: TRBV7-2
D gene: TRBD1
CDR3 protein: CASSVSRDRGGRETQYF
CDR3 DNA: TGTGCCAGCAGCGTAAGCCGGGACAGGGGAGGTCGAGAGACCCAGTACTTC

clone size: .
J gene: TRBJ2-7
V gene: TRBV11-2
D gene: .
CDR3 protein: CASSFRGKVGEQYF
CDR3 DNA: TGTGCCAGCAGCTTTAGGGGGAAGGTTGGCGAGCAGTACTTC

clone size: once
J gene: TRBJ2-1
V gene: TRBV20-1
D gene: .
CDR3 protein: CSVRSTGYNEQFF
CDR3 DNA: TGCAGTGTTAGATCTACCGGCTACAATGAGCAGTTCTTC

clone size: .
J gene: TRBJ2-7
V gene: TRBV4-3
D gene: .
CDR3 protein: CASSLSWLAEQYF
CDR3 DNA: TGCGCCAGCAGCCTATCTTGGCTAGCCGAGCAGTACTTC

clone size: few
J gene: TRBJ2-3
V gene: TRBV4-3
D gene: .
CDR3 protein: CASSQDRGGDTQYF
CDR3 DNA: TGCGCCAGCAGCCAAGATCGTGGGGGAGATACGCAGTATTTT

clone size: .
J gene: TRBJ2-6
V gene: TRBV4-3
D gene: .
CDR3 protein: CASSQENTHSGANVLTF
CDR3 DNA: TGCGCCAGCAGCCAAGAAAACACCCACTCTGGGGCCAACGTCCTGACTTTC

clone size: .
J gene: TRBJ1-5
V gene: TRBV28
D gene: TRBD1
CDR3 protein: CASRKGDRGNQPQHF
CDR3 DNA: TGTGCCAGCAGGAAAGGGGACAGGGGCAATCAGCCCCAGCATTTT

clone size: .
J gene: TRBJ1-4
V gene: TRBV3-1
D gene: .
CDR3 protein: CASSEGRAEGWIEKLFF
CDR3 DNA: TGTGCCAGCAGCGAAGGTAGGGCAGAGGGATGGATTGAAAAACTGTTTTTT

clone size: .
J gene: TRBJ2-7
V gene: TRBV2
D gene: .
CDR3 protein: CASSVLAGSYYEQYF
CDR3 DNA: TGTGCCAGCAGTGTTCTGGCGGGCTCGTACTACGAGCAGTACTTC

clone size: .
J gene: TRBJ2-3
V gene: TRBV6-2/TRBV6-3
D gene: TRBD2
CDR3 protein: CASSTWTSGESTDTQYF
CDR3 DNA: TGTGCCAGCAGTACCTGGACTAGCGGGGAAAGCACAGATACGCAGTATTTT

clone size: few
J gene: TRBJ1-2
V gene: TRBV5-1
D gene: TRBD1
CDR3 protein: CASSLTGASNGYTF
CDR3 DNA: TGTGCCAGCAGCTTGACAGGGGCATCTAATGGCTACACCTTC

clone size: .
J gene: TRBJ2-7
V gene: TRBV6-5
D gene: .
CDR3 protein: CASLGSGNEQYF
CDR3 DNA: TGTGCCAGCCTGGGGTCAGGCAATGAGCAGTACTTC

clone size: few
J gene: TRBJ2-1
V gene: TRBV27
D gene: .
CDR3 protein: CASSLLDGGLYNEQFF
CDR3 DNA: TGTGCCAGCAGTTTACTGGACGGGGGGCTATACAATGAGCAGTTCTTC

clone size: .
J gene: TRBJ2-3
V gene: TRBV5-1
D gene: TRBD2
CDR3 protein: CASSVEGLAGVTDTQYF
CDR3 DNA: TGCGCCAGCAGCGTGGAGGGACTAGCGGGGGTCACAGATACGCAGTATTTT

clone size: many
J gene: TRBJ2-3
V gene: TRBV2
D gene: TRBD2
CDR3 protein: CASSEVAGGHTDTQYF
CDR3 DNA: TGTGCCAGCAGTGAAGTCGCGGGGGGGCATACAGATACGCAGTATTTT

clone size: .
J gene: TRBJ2-2
V gene: TRBV9
D gene: .
CDR3 protein: CASSRPGRTGELFF
CDR3 DNA: TGTGCCAGCAGCAGACCGGGCCGGACCGGGGAGCTGTTTTTT

clone size: few
J gene: TRBJ2-1
V gene: TRBV7-3
D gene: TRBD2
CDR3 protein: CASSVTSGGFNEQFF
CDR3 DNA: TGTGCCAGCAGCGTTACTAGCGGGGGGTTCAATGAGCAGTTCTTC

clone size: .
J gene: TRBJ1-1
V gene: TRBV6-6
D gene: .
CDR3 protein: CASSYTQGRTEAFF
CDR3 DNA: TGTGCCAGCAGTTACACCCAGGGGCGGACTGAAGCTTTCTTT

clone size: .
J gene: TRBJ2-7
V gene: TRBV6-1
D gene: .
CDR3 protein: CASSESLAGTYEQYF
CDR3 DNA: TGTGCCAGCAGTGAAAGCCTCGCAGGTACCTACGAGCAGTACTTC

clone size: once
J gene: TRBJ2-5
V gene: TRBV12-3/TRBV12-4
D gene: .
CDR3 protein: CASSNSRKETQYF
CDR3 DNA: TGTGCCAGCAGTAATTCGAGAAAAGAGACCCAGTACTTC

clone size: few
J gene: TRBJ2-1
V gene: TRBV3-1
D gene: TRBD1
CDR3 protein: CASSTGTGLIGQFF
CDR3 DNA: TGTGCCAGCAGCACCGGGACAGGACTCATCGGGCAGTTCTTC

clone size: .
J gene: TRBJ2-5
V gene: TRBV4-1
D gene: TRBD1
CDR3 protein: CASSPWDRGDETQYF
CDR3 DNA: TGCGCCAGCAGCCCATGGGACAGGGGCGACGAGACCCAGTACTTC

clone size: few
J gene: TRBJ2-5
V gene: TRBV7-2
D gene: TRBD1
CDR3 protein: CASSLVGTGGGETQYF
CDR3 DNA: TGTGCCAGCAGCTTAGTGGGGACAGGGGGAGGAGAGACCCAGTACTTC

clone size: .
J gene: TRBJ2-3
V gene: TRBV6-1
D gene: TRBD1
CDR3 protein: CASRWTGADTQYF
CDR3 DNA: TGTGCCAGCAGATGGACAGGAGCGGATACGCAGTATTTT

clone size: .
J gene: TRBJ1-5
V gene: TRBV4-2
D gene: .
CDR3 protein: CASSQDGGRDQPQHF
CDR3 DNA: TGTGCCAGCAGCCAAGATGGGGGGAGAGATCAGCCCCAGCATTTT

clone size: .
J gene: TRBJ2-7
V gene: TRBV11-2
D gene: .
CDR3 protein: CASSLRTGPYEQYF
CDR3 DNA: TGTGCCAGCAGCTTACGCACAGGCCCCTACGAGCAGTACTTC

clone size: few
J gene: TRBJ2-5
V gene: TRBV20-1
D gene: TRBD2
CDR3 protein: CSAPGAGVFEETQYF
CDR3 DNA: TGCAGTGCGCCCGGAGCGGGGGTGTTTGAAGAGACCCAGTACTTC

clone size: many
J gene: TRBJ1-2
V gene: TRBV7-8
D gene: TRBD1
CDR3 protein: CASSLTGQGNYGYTF
CDR3 DNA: TGTGCCAGCAGCCTAACAGGACAGGGTAACTATGGCTACACCTTC

clone size: once
J gene: TRBJ2-4
V gene: TRBV2
D gene: .
CDR3 protein: CASRRGAKNIQYF
CDR3 DNA: TGTGCCAGCAGGAGGGGGGCCAAAAACATTCAGTACTTC

clone size: .
J gene: TRBJ2-5
V gene: TRBV20-1
D gene: .
CDR3 protein: CSAQESLSYNEQYF
CDR3 DNA: TGCAGTGCCCAAGAGTCTTTGTCTTACAATGAGCAGTACTTC

clone size: .
J gene: TRBJ2-3
V gene: TRBV9
D gene: .
CDR3 protein: CASSVEGGSEATQYF
CDR3 DNA: TGTGCCAGCAGCGTAGAAGGAGGGAGCGAGGCTACGCAGTATTTT

clone size: .
J gene: TRBJ1-2
V gene: TRBV4-3
D gene: .
CDR3 protein: CASSQGRGHGYTF
CDR3 DNA: TGCGCCAGCAGCCAAGGAAGGGGCCATGGCTACACCTTC

clone size: .
J gene: TRBJ2-3
V gene: TRBV6-2/TRBV6-3
D gene: TRBD2
CDR3 protein: CASSALSGGPGDTQYF
CDR3 DNA: TGTGCCAGCAGCGCACTAAGCGGGGGGCCGGGCGATACGCAGTATTTT

clone size: .
J gene: TRBJ1-2
V gene: TRBV7-8
D gene: .
CDR3 protein: CASSLDVYGYTF
CDR3 DNA: TGTGCCAGCAGCTTAGATGTCTATGGCTACACCTTC

clone size: .
J gene: TRBJ2-6
V gene: TRBV4-3
D gene: TRBD2
CDR3 protein: CASSGAGTTAPGANVLTF
CDR3 DNA: TGCGCCAGCAGCGGAGCCGGGACTACCGCTCCTGGGGCCAACGTCCTGACTTTC

clone size: .
J gene: TRBJ1-6
V gene: TRBV7-2
D gene: TRBD1
CDR3 protein: CASSLIGQGSSPLHF
CDR3 DNA: TGTGCCAGCAGCTTGATAGGACAGGGTAGTTCACCCCTCCACTTT

clone size: few
J gene: TRBJ2-5
V gene: TRBV6-1
D gene: .
CDR3 protein: CASSVTRLETQYF
CDR3 DNA: TGTGCCAGCAGTGTTACTAGACTAGAGACCCAGTACTTC

clone size: .
J gene: TRBJ2-7
V gene: TRBV7-2
D gene: .
CDR3 protein: CASSLGGLPYEQYF
CDR3 DNA: TGTGCCAGCAGCCTAGGCGGCCTCCCTTACGAGCAGTACTTC

clone size: .
J gene: TRBJ2-6
V gene: TRBV7-2
D gene: .
CDR3 protein: CASSLVAVPGANVLTF
CDR3 DNA: TGTGCCAGCAGCTTAGTGGCAGTCCCCGGGGCCAACGTCCTGACTTTC

clone size: many
J gene: TRBJ2-1
V gene: TRBV9
D gene: TRBD2
CDR3 protein: CASSASGGAAYNEQFF
CDR3 DNA: TGTGCCAGCAGCGCAAGCGGGGGGGCCGCCTACAATGAGCAGTTCTTC

clone size: few
J gene: TRBJ2-4
V gene: TRBV5-6
D gene: .
CDR3 protein: CASSLAGLDIQYF
CDR3 DNA: TGTGCCAGCAGCTTGGCCGGGCTGGACATTCAGTACTTC

clone size: .
J gene: TRBJ1-2
V gene: TRBV5-6
D gene: .
CDR3 protein: CASSWYSGGGYTF
CDR3 DNA: TGTGCCAGCAGCTGGTACTCGGGCGGAGGCTACACCTTC

clone size: .
J gene: TRBJ2-2
V gene: TRBV29-1
D gene: .
CDR3 protein: CSVEGSALAGELFF
CDR3 DNA: TGCAGCGTTGAAGGGTCAGCACTGGCCGGGGAGCTGTTTTTT

clone size: .
J gene: TRBJ1-6
V gene: TRBV20-1
D gene: .
CDR3 protein: CSARDTGVTPLHF
CDR3 DNA: TGCAGTGCGCGGGACACCGGAGTTACTCCCCTCCACTTT

clone size: .
J gene: TRBJ2-5
V gene: TRBV12-3/TRBV12-4
D gene: TRBD2
CDR3 protein: CASSSLPLTSGGEETQYF
CDR3 DNA: TGTGCCAGCAGTTCCTTGCCGCTGACTAGCGGGGGAGAAGAGACCCAGTACTTC

clone size: .
J gene: TRBJ2-2
V gene: TRBV7-7
D gene: TRBD1
CDR3 protein: CASSLLATGETANTGELFF
CDR3 DNA: TGTGCTAGCAGCCTTCTAGCGACAGGGGAAACGGCGAACACCGGGGAGCTGTTTTTT

clone size: .
J gene: TRBJ2-3
V gene: TRBV7-9
D gene: .
CDR3 protein: CASSLAPGRSPSTDTQYF
CDR3 DNA: TGTGCCAGCAGCTTAGCCCCGGGAAGATCTCCTAGCACAGATACGCAGTATTTT